These T cell receptor beta chains were read from a single sample in a study of blood T cell repertoires in COVID-19. Method: immunoSEQ multiplex PCR; TCRdb's copy keeps in-frame clones and lacks some. Of more than 95,000 clones listed, around four fifths were seen once; the top ten hold over 5.5%. The specimen sequenced was peripheral blood. The receptors here all came from a man of 80 years or more with COVID-19, enrolled during active disease. The CDR3 runs from the conserved cysteine through the conserved F or W. D genes are given only for firm matches. For some rows the clone size is stated as once, few or many, or as a class when expanded; others skip it.

clone_size d_call j_call v_call cdr3_nt cdr3_aa
. . TRBJ2-1 TRBV19 TGTGCCAGTTCTCGGTGGGAGAACAATGAGCAGTTCTTC CASSRWENNEQFF
. . TRBJ1-5 TRBV6-6 TGTGCCAGCAGTTCCAGCAGGGATCAGCCCCAGCATTTT CASSSSRDQPQHF
. . TRBJ2-5 TRBV10-2 TGCGCCAGCAGTGAGTCGTGGGGGCGGCAAGAGACCCAGTACTTC CASSESWGRQETQYF
. . TRBJ1-3 TRBV28 TGTGCCAGCATCCCGGGGGGGTCTGGAAACACCATATATTTT CASIPGGSGNTIYF
. TRBD1 TRBJ2-7 TRBV7-2 TGTGCCAGCAGCTTAGGACAGGGAACGGGGCAGTACTTC CASSLGQGTGQYF
. . TRBJ2-7 TRBV12-3/TRBV12-4 TGTGCCAGCAGTTTACAGGGCGAGCAGTACTTC CASSLQGEQYF
once . TRBJ2-7 TRBV28 TGTGCCAGCAGCCCCCGGGGTAGGCCCTACGAGCAGTACTTC CASSPRGRPYEQYF
. . TRBJ2-1 TRBV6-1 TGTGCCAGCAGTGAGGTTACTAGTGAGACTGAGCAGTTCTTC CASSEVTSETEQFF
. TRBD2 TRBJ2-7 TRBV5-1 TGCGCCAGCAGCCGTAGCGGGTCAACCTACGAGCAGTACTTC CASSRSGSTYEQYF
. TRBD2 TRBJ2-2 TRBV5-4 TGTGCCAGCAGCTTGGTCTCTAGCGGAAACACCGGGGAGCTGTTTTTT CASSLVSSGNTGELFF
. . TRBJ1-2 TRBV19 TGTGCCAGTAGTATAATTCATAACTATGGCTACACCTTC CASSIIHNYGYTF
. . TRBJ2-1 TRBV5-8 TGTGCCAGCAGCTTGCGAGGTCCTAGGCAGTTCTTC CASSLRGPRQFF
. . TRBJ1-6 TRBV6-5 TGTGCCAGCAGTAGCAATTCACCCCTCCACTTT CASSSNSPLHF
. . TRBJ1-2 TRBV28 TGTGCCAGCAGCAAGTCGAGCGGGGTGAACTATGGCTACACCTTC CASSKSSGVNYGYTF
. TRBD1 TRBJ1-5 TRBV12-3/TRBV12-4 TGTGCCAGCAGCACTGCAGGGGGTCAGCCCCAGCATTTT CASSTAGGQPQHF
. TRBD1 TRBJ2-7 TRBV6-1 TGTGCCAGCAGTGAAGTGAAAGGGGGCGGCTACGAGCAGTACTTC CASSEVKGGGYEQYF
. . TRBJ2-3 TRBV5-1 TGCGCCAGCAGTAAGGCGGTTAGCACAGATACGCAGTATTTT CASSKAVSTDTQYF
few . TRBJ2-2 TRBV4-3 TGCGCCAGCAGCGAGGGTCTCGGGGAGCTGTTTTTT CASSEGLGELFF
. . TRBJ1-5 TRBV19 TGTGCCAGTAGCGATCCCCCAGGGCTTAGCAATCAGCCCCAGCATTTT CASSDPPGLSNQPQHF
. TRBD2 TRBJ2-7 TRBV7-9 TGTGCCAGCAGCTTAATGGGACTAGCGGGATCCTACGAGCAGTACTTC CASSLMGLAGSYEQYF